The clone carrying this T cell receptor beta chain was recorded at least ten times. Its specificity is unknown. As to time point: newly diagnosed GD, antithyroid drugs for less than 3 months. The TCR library was made from RNA extracted from PBMCs. Construction of TCR beta libraries relied on iRepertoire HTBI primers and on Arm-PCR targeting CDR3 regions. TCRdb passed the multiplex PCR reads through MiXCR, listing each CDR3 protein once. There are hundreds of thousands of distinct CDR3 sequences in the sample; about 16% occur only once, and more than 15% lies in the top ten. The V end was cut by 2 bases, the J end by 4 bases, with 14 bases between. The CDR3 spans 15 residues. CDR1 is LNHNV, CDR2 YYDKDF, per germline (reference sequence). The sample belongs to a study of regulatory T cells in long-lasting Graves disease. Study-wide results and caveats: Favored usage of TRBV28, TRBJ1-2 and TRBJ2-5 was recorded in persistent disease. Sample size was small, which may have lowered accuracy.

This sample also appeared in a second study, on T cells in Graves' hyperthyroidism and ophthalmopathy.

The clonotype originates from a woman in her twenties or thirties with Graves disease. The rearrangement joins TRBV15 to TRBJ2-5, with D hard to call. The material was peripheral blood mononuclear cells (PBMCs), obtained at new diagnosis, from a patient treated with antithyroid drugs. In nucleotides, the CDR3 is TGTGCCACCAGCAGACAGGTTAACTTCCCAGAGACCCAGTACTTC. This sequence encodes CATSRQVNFPETQYF.